The entry below describes one TCR beta chain. The length of the CDR3 is 14 residues. V shed 0 bases and J shed 3 bases, with 9 bases lying between them. The germline gives CDR1 MNHEY, CDR2 SVGAGI. This entry comes from a study of cytomegalovirus exposure and HLA in healthy donors. Study context: As released early, the data held 70 million to 95 million unique TCRs from HLA-typed donors.

PCR amplification relied on 60 Vbeta primers (plus 13 Jbeta primers). Sequencing used immunoSEQ multiplex PCR; TCRdb keeps in-frame clones, though not all of them. The profile shows around 100,000 clones, roughly 71% of them singletons. V and J are TRBV6-5 and TRBJ2-7; D possibly corresponds to TRBD1 (6 bases). The sequence was collected from a man aged 40-55 years in good health and CMV-seropositive. Material: PBMCs. The CDR3, as DNA: TGTGCCAGCAGTTACTCAGCAGGGGTCTACGAGCAGTACTTC. Residues: CASSYSAGVYEQYF.